This TCR beta chain is from a study of cytomegalovirus exposure and HLA in healthy donors. V was pared by 5 bases and J by 3 bases, with 9 bases of the junction left unmatched. The CDR3 extends over 15 amino acids. CDR1 is SGHTA and CDR2 is FQGNSA in the germline V gene. As to this clone: Its antigen is not known.

Study-wide results and caveats: Information on immune exposure was restricted to one variable (CMV serostatus). Reported performance of the classifier showed diagnosis of cytomegalovirus status with high specificity and sensitivity. A later analysis linked a missense variant in DCLRE1C to the trimming of TCR beta V and J genes.

The PCR ran on 60 Vbeta and 13 Jbeta primers. The table came from immunoSEQ multiplex PCR; TCRdb's copy has only in-frame clones and leaves some out. The table lists roughly 55,000 clones. The receptor's source is a man aged 45 to 65 in good health and CMV-seropositive. Sequenced material: PBMCs. This chain joins TRBV7-2 and TRBJ2-7, with 8 bases aligning to TRBD1. The CDR3 loop reads CASSPDRGGFYEQYF. Here the CDR3 DNA reads TGTGCCAGCAGCCCAGACAGGGGAGGATTCTACGAGCAGTACTTC. The whole variable domain, remainder taken from reference TRBV7-2 and TRBJ2-7, is GAGVSQSPSNKVTEKGKDVELRCDPISGHTALYWYRQSLGQGLEFLIYFQGNSAPDKSGLPSDRFSAERTGGSVSTLTIQRTQQEDSAVYLCASSPDRGGFYEQYFGPGTRLTVT.